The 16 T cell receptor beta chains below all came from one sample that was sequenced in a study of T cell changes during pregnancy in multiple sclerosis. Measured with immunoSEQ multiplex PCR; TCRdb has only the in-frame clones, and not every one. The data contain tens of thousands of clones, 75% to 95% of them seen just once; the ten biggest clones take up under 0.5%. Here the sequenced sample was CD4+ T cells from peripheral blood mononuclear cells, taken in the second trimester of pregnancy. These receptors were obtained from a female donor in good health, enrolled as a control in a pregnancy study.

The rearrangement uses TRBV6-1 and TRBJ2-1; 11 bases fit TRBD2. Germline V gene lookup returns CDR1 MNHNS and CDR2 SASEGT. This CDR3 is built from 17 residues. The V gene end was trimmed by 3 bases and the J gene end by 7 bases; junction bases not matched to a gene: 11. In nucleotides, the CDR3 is TGTGCCAGCAGTGAGAACATCGGACTAGCGGGCCATAATGAGCAGTTCTTC. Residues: CASSENIGLAGHNEQFF.

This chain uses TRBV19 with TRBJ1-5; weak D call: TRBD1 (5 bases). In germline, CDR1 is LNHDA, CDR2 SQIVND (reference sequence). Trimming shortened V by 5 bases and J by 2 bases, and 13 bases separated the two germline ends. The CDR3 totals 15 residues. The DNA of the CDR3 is TGTGCCAGTAGTTCCGGGGCGGGGGGCAATCAGCCCCAGCATTTT. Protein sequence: CASSSGAGGNQPQHF.

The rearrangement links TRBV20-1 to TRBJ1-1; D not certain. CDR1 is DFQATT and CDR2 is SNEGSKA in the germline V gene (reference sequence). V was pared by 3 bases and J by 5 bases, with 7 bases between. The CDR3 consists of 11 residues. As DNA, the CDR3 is TGCAGTGCTAGTCTAGCGACTGAAGCTTTCTTT. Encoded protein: CSASLATEAFF.

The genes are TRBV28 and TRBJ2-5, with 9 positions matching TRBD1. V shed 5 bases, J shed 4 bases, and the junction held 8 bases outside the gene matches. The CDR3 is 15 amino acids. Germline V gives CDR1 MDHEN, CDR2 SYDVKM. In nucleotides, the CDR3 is TGTGCCAGCAGTCTACAGGGGGCTGGCGGAGAGACCCAGTACTTC. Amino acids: CASSLQGAGGETQYF.

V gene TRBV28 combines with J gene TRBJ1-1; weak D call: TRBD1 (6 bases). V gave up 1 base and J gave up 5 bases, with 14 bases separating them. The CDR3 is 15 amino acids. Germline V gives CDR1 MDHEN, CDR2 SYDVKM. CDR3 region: CASSLSGGAETEAFF. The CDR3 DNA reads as TGTGCCAGCAGTTTATCGGGGGGCGCGGAGACTGAAGCTTTCTTT.

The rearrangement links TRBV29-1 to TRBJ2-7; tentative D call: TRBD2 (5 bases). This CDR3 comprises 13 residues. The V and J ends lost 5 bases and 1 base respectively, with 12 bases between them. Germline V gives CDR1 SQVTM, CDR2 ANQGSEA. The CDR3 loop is CSVKRQLSYEQYF. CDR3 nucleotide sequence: TGCAGCGTTAAGCGGCAACTTTCCTACGAGCAGTACTTC.

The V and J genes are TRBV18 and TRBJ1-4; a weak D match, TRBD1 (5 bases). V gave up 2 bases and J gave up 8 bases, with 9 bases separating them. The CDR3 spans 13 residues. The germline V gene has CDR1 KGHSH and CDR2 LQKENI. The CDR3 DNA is TGTGCCAGCTCACCAAGGGACTCCGAAAAACTGTTTTTT. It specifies CASSPRDSEKLFF.

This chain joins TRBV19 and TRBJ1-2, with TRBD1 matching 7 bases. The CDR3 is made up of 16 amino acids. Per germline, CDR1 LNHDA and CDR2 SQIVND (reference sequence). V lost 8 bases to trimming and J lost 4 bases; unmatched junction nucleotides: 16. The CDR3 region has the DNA TGTGCCAGTGCGCCAGTACAGGGGATTTTAACCTATGGCTACACCTTC. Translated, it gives CASAPVQGILTYGYTF.

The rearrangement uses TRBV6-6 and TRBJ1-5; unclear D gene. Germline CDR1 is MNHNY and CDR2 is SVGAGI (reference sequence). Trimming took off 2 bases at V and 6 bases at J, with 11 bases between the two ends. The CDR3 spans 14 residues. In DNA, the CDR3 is TGTGCCAGCAGTTACGGCTCCGGGAGTCAGCCCCAGCATTTT. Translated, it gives CASSYGSGSQPQHF.

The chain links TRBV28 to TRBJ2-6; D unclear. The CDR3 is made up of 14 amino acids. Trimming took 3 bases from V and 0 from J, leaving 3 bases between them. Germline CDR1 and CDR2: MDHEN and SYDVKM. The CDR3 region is CASSFRSGANVLTF. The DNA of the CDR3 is TGTGCCAGCAGTTTCCGCTCTGGGGCCAACGTCCTGACTTTC.

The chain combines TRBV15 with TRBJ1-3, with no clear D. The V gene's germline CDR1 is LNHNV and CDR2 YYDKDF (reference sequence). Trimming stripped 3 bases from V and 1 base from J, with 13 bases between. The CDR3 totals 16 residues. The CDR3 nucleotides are TGTGCCACCAGCAGGAGCGGGGTCTTTTCTGGAAACACCATATATTTT. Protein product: CATSRSGVFSGNTIYF.

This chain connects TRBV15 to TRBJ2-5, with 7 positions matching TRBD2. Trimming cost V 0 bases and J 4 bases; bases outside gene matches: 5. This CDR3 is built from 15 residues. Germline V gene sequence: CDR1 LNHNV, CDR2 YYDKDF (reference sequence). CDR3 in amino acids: CATSRDLASGETQYF. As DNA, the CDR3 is TGTGCCACCAGCAGAGATTTGGCTAGCGGAGAGACCCAGTACTTC.

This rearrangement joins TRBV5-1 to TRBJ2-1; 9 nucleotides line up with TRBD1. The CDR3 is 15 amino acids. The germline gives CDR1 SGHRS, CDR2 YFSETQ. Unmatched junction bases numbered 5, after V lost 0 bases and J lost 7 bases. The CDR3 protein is CASSLGDRVTNEQFF. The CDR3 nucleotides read TGCGCCAGCAGCTTGGGGGACAGGGTGACGAATGAGCAGTTCTTC. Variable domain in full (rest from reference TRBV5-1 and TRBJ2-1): KAGVTQTPRYLIKTRGQQVTLSCSPISGHRSVSWYQQTPGQGLQFLFEYFSETQRNKGNFPGRFSGRQFSNSRSEMNVSTLELGDSALYLCASSLGDRVTNEQFFGPGTRLTVL.

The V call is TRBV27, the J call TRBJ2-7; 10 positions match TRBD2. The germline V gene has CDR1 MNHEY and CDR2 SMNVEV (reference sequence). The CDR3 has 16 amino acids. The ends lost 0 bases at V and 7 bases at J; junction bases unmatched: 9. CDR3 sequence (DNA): TGTGCCAGCAGTTTATCCCTACTAGCGGGGCCAGGGGAGCAGTACTTC. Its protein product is CASSLSLLAGPGEQYF.

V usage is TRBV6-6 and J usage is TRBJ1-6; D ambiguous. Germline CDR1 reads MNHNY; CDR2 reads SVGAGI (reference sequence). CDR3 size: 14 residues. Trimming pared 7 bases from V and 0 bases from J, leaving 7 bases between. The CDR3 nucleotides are TGTGCCAGCATCCCGAGCTCCTATAATTCACCCCTCCACTTT. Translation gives CASIPSSYNSPLHF.

The CDR3 protein is CASSVTGYINQPQHF. The CDR3 DNA is TGTGCCAGCAGCGTAACAGGGTATATCAATCAGCCCCAGCATTTT. The chain combines TRBV9 with TRBJ1-5, with D tentatively TRBD1 (6 bases). The CDR3 spans 15 residues. In germline, CDR1 is SGDLS, CDR2 YYNGEE. The ends were cut back, 1 base at V and 3 bases at J, with 11 bases in the middle.